The present T cell receptor (beta chain) was sequenced within a study of T cells in localized non-small cell lung cancer. Assay used: immunoSEQ multiplex PCR; TCRdb lists only in-frame clones, some missing. Seen here are fewer than 35,000 clones, 87% observed once, and the top ten hold less than 20%. The receptor's source is a man between 40 and 70 years old with stage III lung adenocarcinoma. The source was peripheral blood mononuclear cells, collected before any cancer treatment.

This CDR3 is CATRSWGEKLFF. CDR3 coding DNA: TGTGCCACCAGAAGTTGGGGTGAAAAACTGTTTTTT. This chain links TRBV10-3 with TRBJ1-4, with no clear D. Germline V gene sequence: CDR1 ENHRY, CDR2 SYGVKD. This CDR3 is 12 amino acids long. The V end lost 10 bases, the J end lost 7 bases, and 13 bases lay between the germline ends.